A single TCR beta chain is shown here with its context. No antigen is known for it. This CDR3 has 16 residues. V was shortened by 0 bases and J by 2 bases, with 13 bases between the two germline ends. Germline V gene sequence: CDR1 SGHDN, CDR2 FVKESK. The data belong to a study of beta chain features in type 1 diabetes. Findings and caveats of the study: Whether TCRB rearrangement is influenced by HLA type was left unresolved in this analysis.

Expressed TCRB transcripts were sequenced after all isolated RNA was converted to cDNA. Assay: immunoSEQ multiplex PCR; the TCRdb copy retains only in-frame clones and omits some. The sample lists a few hundred thousand clones, 14% seen once, with about 0.04% in the top ten. This sequence originates from a man aged 25 to 45 in good health. Sequencing was performed on naive CD4+ T cells from blood. The J gene is TRBJ2-5, the V gene TRBV14; TRBD1 or TRBD2 may be the D gene (5 bases each). CDR3 loop: CASSQELGDPQETQYF. The CDR3 DNA reads TGTGCCAGCAGCCAAGAATTGGGGGACCCACAAGAGACCCAGTACTTC.